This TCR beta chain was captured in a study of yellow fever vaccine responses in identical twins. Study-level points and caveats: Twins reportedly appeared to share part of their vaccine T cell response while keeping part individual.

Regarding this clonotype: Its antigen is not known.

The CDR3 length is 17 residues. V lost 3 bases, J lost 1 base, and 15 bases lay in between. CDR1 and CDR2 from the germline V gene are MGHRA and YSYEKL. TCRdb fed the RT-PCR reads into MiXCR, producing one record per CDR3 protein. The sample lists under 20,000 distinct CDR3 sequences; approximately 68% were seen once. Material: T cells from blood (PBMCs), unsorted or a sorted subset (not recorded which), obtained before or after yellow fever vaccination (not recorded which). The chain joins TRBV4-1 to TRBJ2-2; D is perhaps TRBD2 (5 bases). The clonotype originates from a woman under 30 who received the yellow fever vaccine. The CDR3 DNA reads TGCGCCAGCAGCCAGTTGGACTTAATTGTGAACACCGGGGAGCTGTTTTTT. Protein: CASSQLDLIVNTGELFF.